This T cell receptor (beta chain) comes out of a study of shared clonotypes between healthy human individuals. Each PCR replicate from the sorted subsets contained approximately 0.2 ug DNA, which is some 30,000 T cell genomes. Repertoires were generated with immunoSEQ multiplex PCR, while TCRdb's copy carries only in-frame clones and drops some. The sample contains some 2.3 million clones, over 85% of which appear only once. Splitting of CD4+ cells produced CD45RA+ naive and CD45RA-negative memory subsets. The CDR3 extends over 13 amino acids. Trimming removed 2 bases from V and 4 bases from J, with 6 bases in between. In germline, CDR1 is MNHEY, CDR2 SVGAGI. For this clone: This sample includes further DNA sequences coding for the same CDR3.

Sequencing was carried out using naive CD4+ T cells from PBMCs. Documented subset: CD45RA+ positively selected. The chain is built from TRBV6-5 and TRBJ1-5, with a tentative D call TRBD1 (5 bases). The TCR was taken from a man aged 18 to 29 in good health. Some clones in this sample may be carry-over from other donors' samples. DNA for the CDR3: TGTGCCAGCAGTTACCGGGGGAATCAGCCCCAGCATTTT. This translates into CASSYRGNQPQHF.